This T cell receptor (beta chain) stems from a study of blood T cell repertoires in COVID-19. Sequencing was performed with immunoSEQ multiplex PCR; in TCRdb, only in-frame clones are kept and a portion is missing. The sample consists of about half a million clones, 85% to 90% of them appearing once. The V gene's germline CDR1 is SGHDN and CDR2 FVKESK. The CDR3 length is 15 residues. V lost 5 bases and J lost 2, with 16 bases in between. This chain connects TRBV14 to TRBJ2-7, with D possibly being TRBD2 (6 bases). The origin of this receptor is a man between 18 and 29 years old with COVID-19, enrolled during active disease. The sample taken for sequencing was peripheral blood. The chain's CDR3 is CASSRSGTLAYEQYF. The CDR3 DNA is TGTGCCAGCAGCAGATCTGGGACTCTAGCCTACGAGCAGTACTTC.